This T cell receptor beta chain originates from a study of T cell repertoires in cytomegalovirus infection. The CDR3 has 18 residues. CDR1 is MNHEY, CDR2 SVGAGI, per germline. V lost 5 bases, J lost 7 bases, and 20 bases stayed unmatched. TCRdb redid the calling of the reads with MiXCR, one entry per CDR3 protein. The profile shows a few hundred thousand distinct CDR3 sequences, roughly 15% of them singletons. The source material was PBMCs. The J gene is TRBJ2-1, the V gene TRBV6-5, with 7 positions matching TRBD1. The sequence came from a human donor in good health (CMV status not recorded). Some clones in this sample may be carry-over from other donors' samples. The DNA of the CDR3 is TGTGCCAGCAGTCTAACCCTCAGACAGGGCAATCTTAGGAATGAGCAGTTCTTC. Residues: CASSLTLRQGNLRNEQFF.